This is a list of T cell receptor beta chains from one sample in a study of T cells expressing NK-cell markers. TCRdb re-called the 5' RACE reads and shows each CDR3 protein once, DNA omitted. The table for this sample gives roughly 450,000 distinct CDR3 sequences. The sequenced sample was blood T cells: a sorted CD56 or NKG2C T cell subset, CD4+ or CD8+ T cells, or bulk PBMC T cells (not recorded which). The receptors were sampled from a woman aged 45 to 65 in good health. CDR3s include the opening cysteine and the closing phenylalanine or tryptophan. Fields, in order: CDR3 protein, J gene, CDR3 length, V gene.

CDR3 protein: CSVVRASGTQYF; J gene: TRBJ2-3; CDR3 length: 12; V gene: TRBV29-1
CDR3 protein: CASSRPEIGTDTQYF; J gene: TRBJ2-3; CDR3 length: 15; V gene: TRBV6-6
CDR3 protein: CASSLGAGARSYEQYF; J gene: TRBJ2-7; CDR3 length: 16; V gene: TRBV13
CDR3 protein: CASSLASGRAQHEQFF; J gene: TRBJ2-1; CDR3 length: 16; V gene: TRBV5-1
CDR3 protein: CASAQSTGQPQHF; J gene: TRBJ1-5; CDR3 length: 13; V gene: TRBV25-1
CDR3 protein: CASTPTQGGSGEQFF; J gene: TRBJ2-1; CDR3 length: 15; V gene: TRBV5-1
CDR3 protein: CAWSTLLENNEQFF; J gene: TRBJ2-1; CDR3 length: 14; V gene: TRBV30
CDR3 protein: CSASGPGTSGRIQETQYF; J gene: TRBJ2-5; CDR3 length: 18; V gene: TRBV20-1
CDR3 protein: CSARGERGEQYF; J gene: TRBJ2-7; CDR3 length: 12; V gene: TRBV20-1
CDR3 protein: CSVVVSVGGNEQFF; J gene: TRBJ2-1; CDR3 length: 14; V gene: TRBV29-1
CDR3 protein: CASTQGPPDTQYF; J gene: TRBJ2-3; CDR3 length: 13; V gene: TRBV12-3/TRBV12-4
CDR3 protein: CSSGLAGAGTDTQYF; J gene: TRBJ2-3; CDR3 length: 15; V gene: TRBV29-1
CDR3 protein: CASSYSRTSGDNEQFF; J gene: TRBJ2-1; CDR3 length: 16; V gene: TRBV6-5
CDR3 protein: CASSQVKGRNSNQPQHF; J gene: TRBJ1-5; CDR3 length: 17; V gene: TRBV4-2
CDR3 protein: CASSQDGSGSTYEQYF; J gene: TRBJ2-7; CDR3 length: 16; V gene: TRBV3-1
CDR3 protein: CATSRAGGIEADTQYF; J gene: TRBJ2-3; CDR3 length: 16; V gene: TRBV15
CDR3 protein: CASSRGIGNEQFF; J gene: TRBJ2-1; CDR3 length: 13; V gene: TRBV27
CDR3 protein: CSADTGDGSTDTQYF; J gene: TRBJ2-3; CDR3 length: 15; V gene: TRBV20-1
CDR3 protein: CASSNPGLAMNEQFF; J gene: TRBJ2-1; CDR3 length: 15; V gene: TRBV19
CDR3 protein: CASSRSGRETEAFF; J gene: TRBJ1-1; CDR3 length: 14; V gene: TRBV7-8
CDR3 protein: CASKEREGAGELFF; J gene: TRBJ2-2; CDR3 length: 14; V gene: TRBV2
CDR3 protein: CSAYEAKGGELFF; J gene: TRBJ2-2; CDR3 length: 13; V gene: TRBV20-1
CDR3 protein: CASSTSTGQPQHF; J gene: TRBJ1-5; CDR3 length: 13; V gene: TRBV11-3
CDR3 protein: CASSSGGGREETQYF; J gene: TRBJ2-5; CDR3 length: 15; V gene: TRBV5-1
CDR3 protein: CSASGGLADEQYF; J gene: TRBJ2-7; CDR3 length: 13; V gene: TRBV20-1
CDR3 protein: CATSDLRAAPYNEQFF; J gene: TRBJ2-1; CDR3 length: 16; V gene: TRBV24-1
CDR3 protein: CASSYGLVSVNEQFF; J gene: TRBJ2-1; CDR3 length: 15; V gene: TRBV5-1
CDR3 protein: CATSALGGAGADTQYF; J gene: TRBJ2-3; CDR3 length: 16; V gene: TRBV24-1